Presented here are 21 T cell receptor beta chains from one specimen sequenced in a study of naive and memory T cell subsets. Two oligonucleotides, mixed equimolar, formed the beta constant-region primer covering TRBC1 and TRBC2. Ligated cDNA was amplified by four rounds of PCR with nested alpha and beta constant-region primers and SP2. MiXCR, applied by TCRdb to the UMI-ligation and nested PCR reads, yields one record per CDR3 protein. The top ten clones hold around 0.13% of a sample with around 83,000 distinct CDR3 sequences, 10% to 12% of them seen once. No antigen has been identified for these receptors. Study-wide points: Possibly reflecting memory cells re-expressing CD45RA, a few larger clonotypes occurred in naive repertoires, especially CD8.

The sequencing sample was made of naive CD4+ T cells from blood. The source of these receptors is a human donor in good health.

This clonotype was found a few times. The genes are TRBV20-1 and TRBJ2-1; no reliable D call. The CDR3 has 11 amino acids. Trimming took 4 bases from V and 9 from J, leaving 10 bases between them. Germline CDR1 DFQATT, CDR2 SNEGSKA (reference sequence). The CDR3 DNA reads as TGCAGTGCTAAGGCGGCCGGTGAGCAGTTCTTC. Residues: CSAKAAGEQFF.

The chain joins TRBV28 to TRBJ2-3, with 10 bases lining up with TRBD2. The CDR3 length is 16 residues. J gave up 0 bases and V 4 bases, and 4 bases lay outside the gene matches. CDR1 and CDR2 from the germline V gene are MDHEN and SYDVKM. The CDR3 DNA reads TGTGCCAGCAGTTCACATAGCGGGGGGAGCACAGATACGCAGTATTTT. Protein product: CASSSHSGGSTDTQYF.

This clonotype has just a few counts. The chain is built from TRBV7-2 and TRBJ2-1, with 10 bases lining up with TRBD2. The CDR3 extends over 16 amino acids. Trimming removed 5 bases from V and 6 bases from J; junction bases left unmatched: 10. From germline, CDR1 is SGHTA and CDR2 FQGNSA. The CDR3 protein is CASSARGTSVSNEQFF. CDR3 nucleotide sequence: TGTGCCAGCAGCGCCCGGGGGACTAGCGTCAGCAATGAGCAGTTCTTC.

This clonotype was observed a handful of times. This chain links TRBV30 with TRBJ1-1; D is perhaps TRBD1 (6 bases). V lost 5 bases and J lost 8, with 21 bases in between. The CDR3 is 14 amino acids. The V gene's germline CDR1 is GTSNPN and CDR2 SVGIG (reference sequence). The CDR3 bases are TGTGCCTGGGAGCCCACAGGGCTGGGCCGAGAAGCTTTCTTT. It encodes CAWEPTGLGREAFF.

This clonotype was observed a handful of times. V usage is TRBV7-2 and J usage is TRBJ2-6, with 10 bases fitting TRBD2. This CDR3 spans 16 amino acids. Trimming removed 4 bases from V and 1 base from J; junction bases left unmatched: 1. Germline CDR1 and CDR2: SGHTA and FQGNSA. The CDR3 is CASSWTSGSGANVLTF. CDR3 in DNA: TGTGCCAGCAGCTGGACTAGCGGATCTGGGGCCAACGTCCTGACTTTC.

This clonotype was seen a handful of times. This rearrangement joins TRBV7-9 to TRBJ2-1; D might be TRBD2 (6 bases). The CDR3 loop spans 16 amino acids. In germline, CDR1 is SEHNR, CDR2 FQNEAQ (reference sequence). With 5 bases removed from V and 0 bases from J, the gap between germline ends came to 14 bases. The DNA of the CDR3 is TGTGCCAGCAGCCTCCGGACTAAAAGCTCCTACAATGAGCAGTTCTTC. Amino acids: CASSLRTKSSYNEQFF.

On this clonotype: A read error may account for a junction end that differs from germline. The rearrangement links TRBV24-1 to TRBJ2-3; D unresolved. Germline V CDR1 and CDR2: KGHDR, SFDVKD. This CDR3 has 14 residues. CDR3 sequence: CTTSDPASTDTQYF. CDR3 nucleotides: TGTACCACCAGTGACCCTGCCAGCACAGATACGCAGTATTTT.

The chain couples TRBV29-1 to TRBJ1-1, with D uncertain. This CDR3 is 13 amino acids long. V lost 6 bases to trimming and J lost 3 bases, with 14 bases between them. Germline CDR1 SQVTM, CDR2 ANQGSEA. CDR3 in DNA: TGCAGCGTCGTTGGCCCTCGGGACACTGAAGCTTTCTTT. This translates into CSVVGPRDTEAFF.

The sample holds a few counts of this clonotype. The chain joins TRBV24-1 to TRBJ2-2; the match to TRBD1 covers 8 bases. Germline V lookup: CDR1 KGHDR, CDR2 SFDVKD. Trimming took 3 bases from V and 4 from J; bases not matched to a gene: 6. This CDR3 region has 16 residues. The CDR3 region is CATSDPGQGFTGELFF. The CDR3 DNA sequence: TGTGCCACCAGTGATCCCGGACAGGGTTTCACCGGGGAGCTGTTTTTT.

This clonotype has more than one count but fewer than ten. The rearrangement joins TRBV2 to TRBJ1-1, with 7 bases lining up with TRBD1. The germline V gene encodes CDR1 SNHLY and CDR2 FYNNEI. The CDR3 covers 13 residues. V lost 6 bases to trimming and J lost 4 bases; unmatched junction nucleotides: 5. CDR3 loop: CASRTTGTTEAFF. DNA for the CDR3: TGTGCCAGCAGAACGACAGGGACCACTGAAGCTTTCTTT.

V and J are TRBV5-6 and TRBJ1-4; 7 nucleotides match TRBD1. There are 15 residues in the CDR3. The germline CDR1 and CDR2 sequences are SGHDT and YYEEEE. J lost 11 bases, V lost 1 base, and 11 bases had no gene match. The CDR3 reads CASSLPSGGLDKLFF. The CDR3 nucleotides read TGTGCCAGCAGCTTGCCATCAGGGGGGCTTGATAAACTGTTTTTT.

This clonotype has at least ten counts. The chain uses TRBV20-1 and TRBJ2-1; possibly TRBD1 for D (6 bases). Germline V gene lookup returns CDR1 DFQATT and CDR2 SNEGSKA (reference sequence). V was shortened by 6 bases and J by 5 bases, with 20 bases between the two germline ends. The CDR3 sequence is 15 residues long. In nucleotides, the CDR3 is TGCAGTGCCAGAAACCCCCAGGGGACACACAATGAGCAGTTCTTC. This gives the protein CSARNPQGTHNEQFF.

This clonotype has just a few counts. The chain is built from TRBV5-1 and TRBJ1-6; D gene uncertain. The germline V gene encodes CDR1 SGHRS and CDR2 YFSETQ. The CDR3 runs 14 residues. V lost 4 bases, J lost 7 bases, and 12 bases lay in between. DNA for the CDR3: TGCGCCAGCAGCCGGACGGATCCAAATTCACCCCTCCACTTT. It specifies CASSRTDPNSPLHF.

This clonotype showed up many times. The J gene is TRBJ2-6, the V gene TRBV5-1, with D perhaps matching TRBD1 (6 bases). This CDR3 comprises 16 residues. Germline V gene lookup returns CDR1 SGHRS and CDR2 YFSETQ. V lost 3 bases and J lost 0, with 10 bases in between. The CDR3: CASSSGTTSGANVLTF. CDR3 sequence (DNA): TGCGCCAGCAGCTCCGGGACAACCTCTGGGGCCAACGTCCTGACTTTC.

CDR3 region: CSARTGVEAFF. As DNA, the CDR3 is TGCAGTGCCCGGACAGGAGTGGAAGCTTTCTTT. The chain couples TRBV20-1 to TRBJ1-1; the match to TRBD1 covers 7 bases. Germline lookup yields CDR1 DFQATT and CDR2 SNEGSKA (reference sequence). V shed 6 bases and J 8 bases; nucleotides not matched to a gene: 6. The CDR3 contains 11 residues.

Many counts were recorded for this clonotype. Here the CDR3 reads CASSPASGRVDEQFF. The CDR3, as DNA: TGTGCCAGCTCACCGGCCAGCGGGAGAGTCGATGAGCAGTTCTTC. The chain joins TRBV18 to TRBJ2-1; 8 bases are a match to TRBD2. The junction had 9 bases not matched to a gene; V was cut back by 3 bases and J by 8 bases. Germline V lookup: CDR1 KGHSH, CDR2 LQKENI. This CDR3 comprises 15 residues.

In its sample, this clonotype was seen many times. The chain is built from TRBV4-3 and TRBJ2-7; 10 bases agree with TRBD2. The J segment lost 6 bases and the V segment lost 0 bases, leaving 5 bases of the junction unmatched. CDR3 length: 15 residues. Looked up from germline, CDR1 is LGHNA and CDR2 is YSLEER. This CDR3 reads CASSQERAGGREQYF. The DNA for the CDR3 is TGCGCCAGCAGCCAAGAACGAGCGGGAGGGCGCGAGCAGTACTTC.

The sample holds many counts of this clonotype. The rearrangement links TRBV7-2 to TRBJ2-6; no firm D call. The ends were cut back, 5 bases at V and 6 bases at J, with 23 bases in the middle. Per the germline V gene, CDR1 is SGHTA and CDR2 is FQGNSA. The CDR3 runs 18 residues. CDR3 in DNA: TGTGCCAGCAGCCGACTTATGGGAAGGGCCTGGGAGGCCAACGTCCTGACTTTC. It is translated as CASSRLMGRAWEANVLTF.

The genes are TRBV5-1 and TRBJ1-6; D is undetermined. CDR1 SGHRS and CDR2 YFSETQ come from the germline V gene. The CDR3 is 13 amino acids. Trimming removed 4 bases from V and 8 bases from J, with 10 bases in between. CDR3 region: CASSAERDSPLHF. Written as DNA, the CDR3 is TGCGCCAGCAGCGCGGAGAGGGATTCACCCCTCCACTTT.

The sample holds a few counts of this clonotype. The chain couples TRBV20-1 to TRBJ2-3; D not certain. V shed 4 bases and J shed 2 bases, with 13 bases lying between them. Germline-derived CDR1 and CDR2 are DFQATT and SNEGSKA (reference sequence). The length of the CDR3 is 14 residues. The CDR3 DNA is TGCAGTGCTACGTATGGGCGGATCACAGATACGCAGTATTTT. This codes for CSATYGRITDTQYF.

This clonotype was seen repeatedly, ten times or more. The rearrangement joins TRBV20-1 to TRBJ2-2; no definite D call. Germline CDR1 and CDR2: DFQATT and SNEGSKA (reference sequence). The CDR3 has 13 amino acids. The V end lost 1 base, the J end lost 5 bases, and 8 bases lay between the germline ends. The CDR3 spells CSARVRETGELFF. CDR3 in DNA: TGCAGTGCTAGAGTCCGTGAAACCGGGGAGCTGTTTTTT.